Given below is one T cell receptor beta chain in context. The antigen is not known. The sample comes from a study of T cells in Graves' hyperthyroidism and ophthalmopathy. TCR beta CDR3 region amplification was performed from RNA transcripts. Researchers ran a first-round RT-PCR on the TCR CDR3 using the HTBI primer set. TCRdb re-derived calls from the multiplex PCR reads in MiXCR, one entry per CDR3 protein. Here the sample spans more than 500,000 distinct CDR3 sequences, approximately 44% being singletons. The J segment lost 4 bases and the V segment lost 8 bases, leaving 4 bases of the junction unmatched. This CDR3 has 12 amino acids. In germline, CDR1 is SNHLY, CDR2 FYNNEI. Study-level results: Most clonotypes that expanded in the thyroid above 0.001 also showed up in blood.

This sequence was found in an adult woman with Graves' disease, either hyperthyroidism or ophthalmopathy (not recorded which). The gene calls are TRBV2 and TRBJ2-5; 7 bases are shared with TRBD2. Sequencing used peripheral blood or thyroid tissue (not recorded which). This CDR3 reads CASGRGRETQYF. CDR3 DNA: TGTGCCAGCGGGAGGGGACGAGAGACCCAGTACTTC.